A single sample gave rise to the 17 T cell receptor beta chains below, sequenced in a study of neurological immune-mediated disorders. TCRdb redid the calling of the 5' RACE reads with MiXCR, one entry per CDR3 protein. Here the sample spans about 65,000 distinct CDR3 sequences, roughly 4% being singletons. The sample taken for sequencing was PBMCs. The receptors derive from a middle-aged man with multiple sclerosis.

This clonotype was recorded at least ten times. The chain links TRBV29-1 to TRBJ1-2; D may be TRBD1 (5 bases). The ends were cut back, 5 bases at V and 3 bases at J, with 16 bases in the middle. This CDR3 has 14 amino acids. The germline V gene encodes CDR1 SQVTM and CDR2 ANQGSEA. CDR3 bases: TGCAGCGTTACAGGTACCGAGAAACACTATGGCTACACCTTC. Translation gives CSVTGTEKHYGYTF.

In the case of this clonotype: A much larger clone differs by one base, so this may be a read error. The chain employs TRBV2 and TRBJ2-6, with a tentative D call TRBD2 (7 bases). This CDR3 contains 17 residues. CDR1 and CDR2 from the germline V gene are SNHLY and FYNNEI. CDR3 DNA sequence: TGTGCCAGCAGTGGAGTTGGGGGGGCGTACGGGGCCAAAGTCCTGACTTTC. It is translated as CASSGVGGAYGAKVLTF.

This clonotype was observed many times. The chain couples TRBV12-3 or TRBV12-4 to TRBJ1-1; D possibly corresponds to TRBD1 (5 bases). Deletions cut 5 bases from V and 8 bases from J, with 12 bases between. The CDR3 is made up of 12 amino acids. CDR3 sequence: CASSGEGPEAFF. DNA for the CDR3: TGTGCCAGCAGTGGGGAGGGGCCGGAAGCTTTCTTT.

This clonotype was counted many times. This rearrangement joins TRBV7-9 to TRBJ2-7, with 8 positions matching TRBD1. The CDR3 covers 15 residues. Germline lookup yields CDR1 SEHNR and CDR2 FQNEAQ (reference sequence). V gave up 5 bases and J gave up 3 bases; unmatched junction bases: 9. This CDR3 reads CASSAPDRDLYEQYF. The CDR3 DNA reads TGTGCCAGCAGCGCCCCGGACAGGGACCTCTACGAGCAGTACTTC. Full variable domain (outside the CDR3, taken from reference TRBV7-9 and TRBJ2-7): DTGVSQNPRHKITKRGQNVTFRCDPISEHNRLYWYRQTLGQGPEFLTYFQNEAQLEKSRLLSDRFSAERPKGSFSTLEIQRTEQGDSAMYLCASSAPDRDLYEQYFGPGTRLTVT.

In this sample, this clonotype turned up many times. The chain combines TRBV5-1 with TRBJ2-2; D might be TRBD2 (5 bases). Germline V gene sequence: CDR1 SGHRS, CDR2 YFSETQ. The CDR3 runs to 14 residues. V was trimmed by 3 bases and J by 5 bases, leaving 11 bases between them. CDR3 sequence: CASSSGWRTGELFF. The CDR3, as DNA: TGCGCCAGCAGCTCTGGTTGGAGGACCGGGGAGCTGTTTTTT.

The sample holds many counts of this clonotype. J is TRBJ2-1 and V is TRBV11-2, with D perhaps matching TRBD1 (7 bases). CDR3 length: 16 residues. In germline, CDR1 is SGHAT, CDR2 FQNNGV. Trimming left V 2 bases short and J 0 bases short, with 11 bases between. DNA of the CDR3: TGTGCCAGCAGCTTACGGCGGGACAGCTCCTACAATGAGCAGTTCTTC. Its translation is CASSLRRDSSYNEQFF.

In this sample, this clonotype turned up many times. The V call is TRBV11-3, the J call TRBJ1-1; D is possibly TRBD1 (5 bases). The V end was cut by 5 bases, the J end by 4 bases, with 11 bases between. The CDR3 covers 13 residues. Germline CDR1 SGHNT, CDR2 YENEEA. This CDR3 reads CASSKGSFTEAFF. The CDR3, as DNA: TGTGCCAGCAGCAAGGGGAGTTTCACTGAAGCTTTCTTT.

The rearrangement uses TRBV10-1 and TRBJ2-2; 9 bases match TRBD2. This CDR3 spans 14 amino acids. The trim removed 8 bases at V and 6 bases at J, leaving 7 bases unmatched. Germline V gene lookup returns CDR1 WNHNN and CDR2 SYGVQD (reference sequence). The CDR3 protein is CASGTGTSPGELFF. The CDR3 region has the DNA TGCGCCAGCGGGACCGGGACTAGCCCCGGGGAGCTGTTTTTT.

In its sample, this clonotype was seen many times. The chain couples TRBV5-1 to TRBJ1-1; D possibly corresponds to TRBD1 (5 bases). V dropped 0 bases and J dropped 8 bases, with 23 bases sitting between them. Germline-derived CDR1 and CDR2 are SGHRS and YFSETQ. The CDR3 has 17 amino acids. CDR3 DNA: TGCGCCAGCAGCTTGGGGGACCGGGCCTCCTCGGCCATCGAAGCTTTCTTT. Amino acid sequence: CASSLGDRASSAIEAFF.

In its sample, this clonotype was seen a few times. The CDR3 protein is CASSLDGRQEKQFF. In nucleotides, the CDR3 is TGCGCCAGCAGCTTGGACGGTAGACAGGAAAAGCAGTTCTTC. The J gene is TRBJ2-1, the V gene TRBV5-1, with a tentative D call TRBD1 (6 bases). Germline loops: CDR1 SGHRS, CDR2 YFSETQ. The CDR3 has 14 amino acids. Trimming shortened V by 0 bases and J by 11 bases, and 15 bases separated the two germline ends. The full variable domain, rest sourced from reference TRBV5-1 and TRBJ2-1, is KAGVTQTPRYLIKTRGQQVTLSCSPISGHRSVSWYQQTPGQGLQFLFEYFSETQRNKGNFPGRFSGRQFSNSRSEMNVSTLELGDSALYLCASSLDGRQEKQFFGPGTRLTVL.

This clonotype was detected many times. DNA for the CDR3: TGCGCCAGCAGCTTGGTTGCACAGACCAACACTGAAGCTTTCTTT. It codes for CASSLVAQTNTEAFF. The chain combines TRBV5-1 with TRBJ1-1; D is ambiguous. The CDR3 has 15 residues. Between the trimmed V and J ends, which lost 0 bases and 2 bases, there was a span of 11 bases. Looked up from germline, CDR1 is SGHRS and CDR2 is YFSETQ.

There are many counts of this clonotype. V usage is TRBV20-1 and J usage is TRBJ2-1; D remains ambiguous. Germline CDR1 DFQATT, CDR2 SNEGSKA (reference sequence). V was pared by 5 bases and J by 10 bases, with 12 bases between. This CDR3 region has 11 residues. The CDR3 here is CSARKPGEQFF. The CDR3 region has the DNA TGCAGTGCTCGCAAACCCGGAGAGCAGTTCTTC.

This clonotype was seen ten or more times. The chain uses TRBV6-2 or TRBV6-3 and TRBJ2-1, with a possible D match to TRBD2 (6 bases). V was cut by 6 bases and J by 3 bases, with 15 bases left in between. The CDR3 has 15 residues. Germline V gene sequence: CDR1 MNHEY, CDR2 SVGEGT. Here the CDR3 DNA reads TGTGCCAGCAGGGCTATGAGGGGACTCTACAATGAGCAGTTCTTC. Translation: CASRAMRGLYNEQFF.

There are many counts of this clonotype. The chain recombines TRBV10-3 with TRBJ2-5, with 8 bases fitting TRBD1. The V gene's germline CDR1 is ENHRY and CDR2 SYGVKD. The CDR3 totals 18 residues. The ends lost 4 bases at V and 1 base at J; junction bases unmatched: 14. CDR3 protein: CAISGIRGRGVAQETQYF. As DNA, the CDR3 is TGTGCCATCAGTGGCATCAGGGGGCGCGGGGTGGCCCAAGAGACCCAGTACTTC.

There are a few counts of this clonotype. The V gene is TRBV6-5, the J gene TRBJ2-4, with 7 bases matching TRBD1. CDR3 length equals 18 residues. Germline CDR1 reads MNHEY; CDR2 reads SVGAGI. Losses at the gene ends were 5 bases for V and 0 bases for J; bases not matched to a gene: 13. DNA of the CDR3: TGTGCCAGCAGTAACGTTGGACAGGAAGAGATAGCCAAAAACATTCAGTACTTC. Amino acid sequence: CASSNVGQEEIAKNIQYF.

This clonotype was observed many times. This chain links TRBV7-8 with TRBJ2-7, with 7 bases that match TRBD1. Germline values: CDR1 SGHVS, CDR2 FQNEAQ. There are 17 residues in the CDR3. The junction had 15 bases not matched to a gene; V was cut back by 2 bases and J by 5 bases. The CDR3 nucleotides are TGTGCCAGCAGCTTAATTATCCTGACAGGGAAGGTTGACGAGCAGTACTTC. Translated: CASSLIILTGKVDEQYF. Looking up the rest from reference TRBV7-8 and TRBJ2-7 gives the full variable domain: GAGVSQSPRYKVAKRGQDVALRCDPISGHVSLFWYQQALGQGPEFLTYFQNEAQLDKSGLPSDRFFAERPEGSVSTLKIQRTQQEDSAVYLCASSLIILTGKVDEQYFGPGTRLTVT.

There are many counts of this clonotype. V is TRBV5-4 and J is TRBJ1-5, with a possible D match to TRBD1 (5 bases). The germline V gene encodes CDR1 SGHNT and CDR2 YYREEE (reference sequence). The ends were cut back, 2 bases at V and 7 bases at J, with 13 bases in the middle. The CDR3 extends over 14 amino acids. CDR3 in amino acids: CASSFISGNQPQHF. The CDR3 DNA reads as TGTGCCAGCAGCTTTATTTCAGGGAACCAGCCCCAGCATTTT.